This T cell receptor beta chain is from a study of control samples from healthy donors and cancer patients. This clone occurred once. Some clones are missing from TCRdb's copy, which holds only in-frame ones; the method was immunoSEQ multiplex PCR. The table has 100,000 to 150,000 clones, about nine tenths seen once. The CDR3 runs 17 residues. The V gene lost 1 base and the J gene lost 0 bases, with 15 bases spanning the gap. The germline gives CDR1 GTSNPN, CDR2 SVGIG (reference sequence). The chain links TRBV30 to TRBJ2-2; possibly TRBD1 or TRBD2 for D (5 bases each). The sequencing sample was made of blood. The receptor was isolated from a man aged 18 to 35 in good health. The CDR3 DNA reads TGTGCCTGGAGTGCGGACACCTCGGGGACGAACACCGGGGAGCTGTTTTTT. It translates to CAWSADTSGTNTGELFF.